A selection of T cell receptor beta chains follows, all from one sample in a study of T-cell memory formation after mild COVID-19. TCRdb itself ran the 5' RACE reads through MiXCR, one entry per CDR3 protein. The data contain approximately 100,000 distinct CDR3 sequences, 11% of them singletons. Input material: PBMCs or a T cell subset sorted from them (not recorded which). Every receptor here comes from a man younger than 30 who had mild COVID-19 (a few samples of this study predate the infection). Cell type and time point are not known. Both conserved end residues are part of each CDR3. The order of the fields is V gene, J gene, D gene, clone size, CDR3 DNA, CDR3 protein. A D gene is named only where the DNA matches it firmly. The size field is filled for only some rows; it gives once, few, many or a size class.

TRBV7-3	TRBJ1-1	.	few	TGTGCCAGCAGCTTGACCGGTGGGGTAGAGTACACTGAAGCTTTCTTT	CASSLTGGVEYTEAFF
TRBV29-1	TRBJ1-1	TRBD1	.	TGCAGCGTTGGACAGGGAAAGGAGGCTTTCTTT	CSVGQGKEAFF
TRBV6-5	TRBJ1-4	.	.	TGTGCCAGCAGTTATGGCAGAGCGAATGAAAAACTGTTTTTT	CASSYGRANEKLFF
TRBV5-1	TRBJ2-3	.	.	TGCGCCAGCAGCGGACGAACCCCTCTCGGGAGAGGCGGAGGGGATACGCAGTATTTT	CASSGRTPLGRGGGDTQYF
TRBV7-3	TRBJ2-5	TRBD2	few	TGTGCCAGCCGGGCTAGCGGGGAAGAGACCCAGTACTTC	CASRASGEETQYF
TRBV12-3/TRBV12-4	TRBJ1-4	TRBD1	few	TGTGCCAGCAGTTTGGGTCAGGGGGGTGAAAAACTGTTTTTT	CASSLGQGGEKLFF
TRBV4-1	TRBJ2-7	TRBD2	few	TGCGCCAGCAGCCAAGGAACTAGCGGGAACTACGAGCAGTACTTC	CASSQGTSGNYEQYF
TRBV7-2	TRBJ2-3	TRBD2	.	TGTGCCAGCAGCTTAAAGGGGTCCAGCGGGGCCCCACTTAGCACAGATACGCAGTATTTT	CASSLKGSSGAPLSTDTQYF
TRBV6-2/TRBV6-3	TRBJ2-3	.	.	TGTGCCAGCAGTCCCTGGATTGACACAGATACGCAGTATTTT	CASSPWIDTDTQYF
TRBV24-1	TRBJ2-1	.	many	TGTGCCACCAGTGATTTTGACAATGAGCAGTTCTTC	CATSDFDNEQFF
TRBV29-1	TRBJ1-2	.	.	TGCAGCGTTGAAGATCTGGATCGACATGGCTACACCTTC	CSVEDLDRHGYTF
TRBV20-1	TRBJ2-7	TRBD1	many	TGCAGTGCTCCCGGACAGGGGAGGCACGAGCAGTACTTC	CSAPGQGRHEQYF
TRBV7-9	TRBJ2-1	TRBD1	.	TGTGCCAGCAGCTTAGGCCGGACAGGTCCCCACAATGAGCAGTTCTTC	CASSLGRTGPHNEQFF
TRBV7-6	TRBJ2-5	.	.	TGTGCCAGCAGCTTAGGAGAAGGGAAGACCCAGTACTTC	CASSLGEGKTQYF
TRBV5-5	TRBJ2-3	TRBD2	many	TGTGCCAGCAGCGACACCCCTAGCGGGGGGTTAGATACGCAGTATTTT	CASSDTPSGGLDTQYF
TRBV2	TRBJ1-3	.	few	TGTGCCAGCAGCCCAGGGGCGTACGGAAACACCATATATTTT	CASSPGAYGNTIYF
TRBV20-1	TRBJ2-3	.	.	TGCAGTGCCCCGCGGAGCACAGATACGCAGTATTTT	CSAPRSTDTQYF
TRBV20-1	TRBJ2-1	TRBD1	.	TGCAGTGCAATGACAGGGGGAGACAATGAGCAGTTCTTC	CSAMTGGDNEQFF
TRBV23-1	TRBJ2-7	.	few	TGCGCCAGCAGTCACGTCCTGGGACATATTTTCTACGAGCAGTACTTC	CASSHVLGHIFYEQYF
TRBV7-6	TRBJ2-1	TRBD2	.	TGTGCCAGCAGCTTCGATGCTAGCGGGGGGGCAGGCTATGAGCAGTTCTTC	CASSFDASGGAGYEQFF
TRBV12-3/TRBV12-4	TRBJ1-2	.	.	TGTGCCAGCAGTTTAGGGAACTATGGCTACACCTTC	CASSLGNYGYTF
TRBV6-6	TRBJ2-2	.	few	TGTGCCAGCAGTTACGTTCGGAACACCGGGGAGCTGTTTTTT	CASSYVRNTGELFF
TRBV20-1	TRBJ2-1	.	few	TGCAGTGCTAGGGCGGGGCAGGAAGCATTAAGGAATGAGCAGTTCTTC	CSARAGQEALRNEQFF
TRBV14	TRBJ2-7	.	many	TGTGCCAGCGGGGAGACCTCCTACGAGCAGTACTTC	CASGETSYEQYF
TRBV12-3/TRBV12-4	TRBJ2-3	.	.	TGTGCCAGCAGCATCTACAGGGACACAGATACGCAGTATTTT	CASSIYRDTDTQYF
TRBV6-5	TRBJ1-5	.	few	TGTGCCAGCAGTTATGGGCCTACGGCGCAGCCCCAGCATTTT	CASSYGPTAQPQHF
TRBV4-3	TRBJ2-2	.	.	TGCGCCAGCAGCCCCTTTGTCAGGGATTCTGGCGGGGAGCTGTTTTTT	CASSPFVRDSGGELFF
TRBV28	TRBJ2-3	TRBD2	many	TGTGCCAGCAGTAGCGGACTAGCGGGGGGTTTCAAGGATACGCAGTATTTT	CASSSGLAGGFKDTQYF
TRBV27	TRBJ1-1	TRBD1	.	TGTGCCAGCAGTTGGACAGGGGGCGCAGGCACTGAAGCTTTCTTT	CASSWTGGAGTEAFF
TRBV4-2	TRBJ2-5	TRBD1	few	TGTGCCAGCGCCCAGGGACAGAGGGGGGAGACCCAGTACTTC	CASAQGQRGETQYF
TRBV9	TRBJ2-5	TRBD1	few	TGTGCCAGCAGCGTAGGGGGACAGCTCCACCAAGAGACCCAGTACTTC	CASSVGGQLHQETQYF
TRBV11-2	TRBJ1-2	.	.	TGTGCCAGCAGCTTAGGGGGAGTCTACACCTTC	CASSLGGVYTF
TRBV4-3	TRBJ1-1	.	few	TGCGCCAGCAGCCGAATTGACAGCGACACTGAAGCTTTCTTT	CASSRIDSDTEAFF
TRBV4-1	TRBJ1-6	.	few	TGCGCCAGCAGCCAAGAAGGTATGGGGGTCCGAAATTCACCCCTCCACTTT	CASSQEGMGVRNSPLHF
TRBV11-2	TRBJ2-7	.	few	TGTGCCAGCAGCTTAGTGGCAGGGTTCTCCTACGAGCAGTACTTC	CASSLVAGFSYEQYF
TRBV7-9	TRBJ1-2	TRBD1	many	TGTGCCAGCAGCCTAGGACAGGGGGCCTATGGCTACACCTTC	CASSLGQGAYGYTF
TRBV27	TRBJ2-2	.	few	TGTGCCTGCTCGTCCGCGAACACCGGGGAGCTGTTTTTT	CACSSANTGELFF
TRBV2	TRBJ1-5	.	.	TGTGCCAGCAGTCCACCCGGGACCGGGGGCAATCAGCCCCAGCATTTT	CASSPPGTGGNQPQHF
TRBV30	TRBJ2-3	.	.	TGTGCCTGGAGTAGGGACTCCCGCATGGATACGCAGTATTTT	CAWSRDSRMDTQYF
TRBV4-2	TRBJ2-5	.	few	TGTGCCAGCAGCCAAGATAGGACGGGCCTAGAGACCCAGTACTTC	CASSQDRTGLETQYF
TRBV12-3/TRBV12-4	TRBJ2-6	TRBD1	.	TGTGCCAGCAGTTCCCAGACAGGGGGGGCCAACGTCCTGACTTTC	CASSSQTGGANVLTF
TRBV5-1	TRBJ2-3	TRBD2	many	TGCGCCAGCAGCTTTCGAGCGGGGGGCCAGGGAGATACGCAGTATTTT	CASSFRAGGQGDTQYF
TRBV6-5	TRBJ1-2	.	.	TGTGCCAGCAGCCCCCACAAGACCTATGGCTACACCTTC	CASSPHKTYGYTF
TRBV9	TRBJ2-3	TRBD2	few	TGTGCCAGCACCCAGAGTGGGGGGGCAGATACGCAGTATTTT	CASTQSGGADTQYF
TRBV5-1	TRBJ2-7	.	many	TGCGCCAGCAGCTTGGGTCCAGGGATGGCCTACGAGCAGTACTTC	CASSLGPGMAYEQYF
TRBV7-9	TRBJ1-1	.	few	TGTGCCAGCAGCTTTGAGGGCCCCACTGAAGCTTTCTTT	CASSFEGPTEAFF
TRBV10-3	TRBJ1-1	.	.	TGTGCCATCAGTGAAGGTCAGGGCCCTTTCTTT	CAISEGQGPFF
TRBV5-1	TRBJ1-2	TRBD1	few	TGCGCCAGCAGCACAGGGGGTGACTACACCTTC	CASSTGGDYTF
TRBV9	TRBJ2-3	.	few	TGTGCCAGCAGCCCCGCCCCCCAGGGGACAGATACGCAGTATTTT	CASSPAPQGTDTQYF
TRBV27	TRBJ2-7	TRBD1	few	TGTGCCAGCAGGCCGGGACAGGGGATCTACGAGCAGTACTTC	CASRPGQGIYEQYF
TRBV4-3	TRBJ2-7	.	.	TGCGCCAGCAGCCAAGATCGTCAACCGGCCTACGAGCAGTACTTC	CASSQDRQPAYEQYF
TRBV12-3/TRBV12-4	TRBJ2-1	TRBD2	few	TGTGCCAGCAGTCCCGGGACTAGCACAGAGCAGTTCTTC	CASSPGTSTEQFF
TRBV2	TRBJ2-7	.	.	TGTGCCAGCAGTGACAGTCAGGGTTACGAGCAGTACTTC	CASSDSQGYEQYF
TRBV15	TRBJ2-1	.	.	TGTGCCACCAGCAGAGATCTGGGTTTAGGAGTGAGGGAGCAGTTCTTC	CATSRDLGLGVREQFF